This passage covers 10 T cell receptor beta chains from one sample sequenced in a study of blood T cell repertoires in COVID-19. Clones were sequenced by immunoSEQ multiplex PCR, and TCRdb holds only the in-frame ones, with some missing. The profile covers more than 60,000 clones, with around nine tenths appearing a single time and less than 8.5% taken by the ten largest. Sample: peripheral blood. These TCRs come from a human donor in a cohort sampled during active COVID-19.

The chain has TRBV7-6 and TRBJ2-5; 7 positions match TRBD1. The CDR3 runs 16 residues. Germline V gives CDR1 SGHVS, CDR2 FNYEAQ. Trimming cost V 5 bases and J 5 bases; bases outside gene matches: 14. CDR3 nucleotide sequence: TGTGCCAGCAGCAGCGCGCTCACAGGGGCGTACGAGACCCAGTACTTC. Encoded protein: CASSSALTGAYETQYF.

The chain couples TRBV19 to TRBJ1-4; D perhaps matches TRBD1 (6 bases). Germline values: CDR1 LNHDA, CDR2 SQIVND (reference sequence). The germline V and J ends were trimmed by 4 bases and 0 bases, with 9 bases remaining between them. This CDR3 has 15 amino acids. The CDR3 loop is CASSTAGATNEKLFF. The CDR3 DNA is TGTGCCAGTAGTACAGCAGGGGCAACTAATGAAAAACTGTTTTTT.

This chain links TRBV3-1 (or the pseudogene TRBV3-2) with TRBJ2-1; 8 bases fit TRBD1. The CDR3 totals 15 residues. Germline CDR1 is LGHDT and CDR2 is YNNKEL (reference sequence). The V segment lost 4 bases and the J segment 9 bases; nucleotides outside the gene matches: 11. As DNA, the CDR3 is TGTGCCAGCAGCCGGCCGACAGGGGCGGTAGGTGAGCAGTTCTTC. Translating gives CASSRPTGAVGEQFF.

V is TRBV19 and J is TRBJ2-7; TRBD2 matches 9 bases. Germline V CDR1 and CDR2: LNHDA, SQIVND (reference sequence). This CDR3 has 15 residues. The trim removed 2 bases at V and 0 bases at J, leaving 2 bases unmatched. The DNA for the CDR3 is TGTGCCAGTAGTATACTAGCGGGGATCTCCTACGAGCAGTACTTC. Translated, it gives CASSILAGISYEQYF.

The CDR3 DNA is TGCGCCAGCAGCTTGGCCGTCCTAGCGGGGGATAAAGAGACCCAGTACTTC. Encoded protein: CASSLAVLAGDKETQYF. The chain employs TRBV5-1 and TRBJ2-5; 10 bases fit TRBD2. The CDR3 spans 17 residues. From germline, CDR1 is SGHRS and CDR2 YFSETQ. V shed 0 bases, J shed 3 bases, and the junction held 8 bases outside the gene matches.

This clone has a single count. This rearrangement joins TRBV5-1 to TRBJ2-1; 16 positions match TRBD2. This CDR3 comprises 17 residues. CDR1 SGHRS and CDR2 YFSETQ come from the germline V gene. V was clipped by 6 bases and J by 9 bases; unmatched bases: 12. CDR3 in amino acids: CASKPGLAGGPGFEQFF. CDR3 sequence (DNA): TGCGCCAGCAAACCGGGACTAGCGGGGGGGCCGGGATTTGAGCAGTTCTTC.

The chain joins TRBV2 to TRBJ2-3, with a tentative D call TRBD1 (5 bases). The V end lost 1 base, the J end lost 2 bases, and 7 bases lay between the germline ends. The V gene's germline CDR1 is SNHLY and CDR2 FYNNEI. The CDR3 contains 14 residues. Written as DNA, the CDR3 is TGTGCCAGCAGTGAAGGCAGGGACACAGATACGCAGTATTTT. Protein: CASSEGRDTDTQYF.

V is TRBV12-3 or TRBV12-4 and J is TRBJ1-4, with TRBD1 matching over 8 bases. The CDR3 length is 13 residues. V lost 4 bases and J lost 8; bases outside the gene matches: 3. CDR3 bases: TGTGCCAGCAGTTCCAGGGACAGGGAAAAACTGTTTTTT. Translated, it gives CASSSRDREKLFF.

This chain connects TRBV6-2 or TRBV6-3 to TRBJ2-6; TRBD1 matches 8 bases. This CDR3 is 18 amino acids long. From germline, CDR1 is MNHEY and CDR2 SVGEGT. V was pared by 1 base and J by 3 bases, with 8 bases of the junction left unmatched. CDR3 nucleotides: TGTGCCAGCAGTTACTTCAGGCAGGGGGCCTTTGGGGCCAACGTCCTGACTTTC. This translates into CASSYFRQGAFGANVLTF.

The chain is built from TRBV28 and TRBJ1-6; tentatively, D is TRBD1 (6 bases). CDR3 size: 15 residues. Deletions cut 7 bases from V and 7 bases from J, with 17 bases between. Germline values: CDR1 MDHEN, CDR2 SYDVKM. DNA of the CDR3: TGTGCCAGCACCATGGGGGGGGGCGCGAATTCACCCCTCCACTTT. Protein sequence: CASTMGGGANSPLHF.